This TCR beta chain comes out of a study of OX40 agonist ivuxolimab in advanced cancers. Study background: Age averaged about 62 years (range roughly 20 to 90), and just over 80% were male.

The data were produced by immunoSEQ multiplex PCR, yet TCRdb's version contains in-frame clones alone and is incomplete. The sample includes approximately 66,000 clones, around 89% of them seen just once. This CDR3 contains 18 residues. The germline CDR1 and CDR2 sequences are SGHVS and FQNEAQ. Trimming shortened V by 1 base and J by 0 bases, and 18 bases separated the two germline ends. This specimen was CD4+ or CD8+ T cells sorted from blood, taken in a trial of the OX40 agonist ivuxolimab. The chain recombines TRBV7-8 with TRBJ1-1; a weak D match, TRBD1 (5 bases). The sequence derives from an adult with an advanced solid tumor such as melanoma, head and neck, liver or kidney cancer. The CDR3 here is CASSLGPGTGGMNTEAFF. DNA of the CDR3: TGTGCCAGCAGCTTAGGGCCGGGGACCGGAGGGATGAACACTGAAGCTTTCTTT.